This T cell receptor (beta chain) was identified during a study of shared clonotypes between healthy human individuals. The repertoire was sequenced with immunoSEQ multiplex PCR; TCRdb's copy has only in-frame clones and lacks some. The table records 150,000 to 200,000 clones, about 93% of them present only once. The sample taken for sequencing was naive CD4+ T cells sorted from blood. Sample subset: CD45RA+ positively selected. The sequence was collected from a woman in her 30s in good health.

The DNA for the CDR3 is TGTGCCAGCAGCTTATACGGCGAAAAACTGTTTTTT. Its translation: CASSLYGEKLFF. The chain uses TRBV11-2 and TRBJ1-4; the D is unclear. The CDR3 covers 12 residues. V dropped 2 bases and J dropped 8 bases, with 6 bases sitting between them. Germline values: CDR1 SGHAT, CDR2 FQNNGV.